This record looks at one T cell receptor beta chain sequence and its context. The target antigen is unknown. These data originate in a study of cytomegalovirus exposure and HLA in healthy donors. The CDR3 has 12 residues. The V gene lost 4 bases and the J gene lost 5 bases, with 9 bases spanning the gap. The germline gives CDR1 SGHDT, CDR2 YYEEEE. General study findings and limits: Reports indicate that TCR beta sequences accurately predicted the HLA-A and HLA-B alleles of most subjects. One cluster of highly shared sequence variants probably arose as a sequencing artifact.

Both 60 Vbeta primers and 13 Jbeta primers went into the PCR. Clones were read by immunoSEQ multiplex PCR, and TCRdb kept only the in-frame ones, dropping some. The table has approximately 200,000 clones, 84% seen once; the top ten hold about 0.25%. The origin of this receptor is a boy between 5 and 17 years old in good health and CMV-seronegative. Sequenced sample: PBMCs. The chain carries TRBV5-6 and TRBJ1-2; D perhaps matches TRBD1 (6 bases). CDR3 in amino acids: CASSQDSYGYTF. CDR3 in DNA: TGTGCCAGCAGCCAGGACAGTTATGGCTACACCTTC.